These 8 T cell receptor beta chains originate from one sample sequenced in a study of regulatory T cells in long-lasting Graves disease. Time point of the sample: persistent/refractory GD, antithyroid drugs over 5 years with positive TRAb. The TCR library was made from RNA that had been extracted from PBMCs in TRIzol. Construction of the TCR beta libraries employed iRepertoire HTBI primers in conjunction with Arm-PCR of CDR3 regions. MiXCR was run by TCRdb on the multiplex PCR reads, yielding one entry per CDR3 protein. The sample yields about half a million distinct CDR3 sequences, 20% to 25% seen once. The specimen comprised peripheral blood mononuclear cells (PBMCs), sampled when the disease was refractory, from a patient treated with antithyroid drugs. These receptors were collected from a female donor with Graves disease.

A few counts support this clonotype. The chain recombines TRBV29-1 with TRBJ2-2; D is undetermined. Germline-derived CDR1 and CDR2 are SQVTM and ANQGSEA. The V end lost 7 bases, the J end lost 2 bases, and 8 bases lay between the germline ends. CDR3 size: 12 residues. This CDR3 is CSAHFNTGELFF. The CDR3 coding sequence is TGCAGCGCCCATTTTAACACCGGGGAGCTGTTTTTT.

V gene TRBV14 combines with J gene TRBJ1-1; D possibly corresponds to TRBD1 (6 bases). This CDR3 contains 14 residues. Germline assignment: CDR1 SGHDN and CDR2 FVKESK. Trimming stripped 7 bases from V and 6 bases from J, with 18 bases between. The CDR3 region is CASNPTQGSPEAFF. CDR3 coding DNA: TGTGCCAGCAACCCTACGCAGGGGTCCCCTGAAGCTTTCTTT.

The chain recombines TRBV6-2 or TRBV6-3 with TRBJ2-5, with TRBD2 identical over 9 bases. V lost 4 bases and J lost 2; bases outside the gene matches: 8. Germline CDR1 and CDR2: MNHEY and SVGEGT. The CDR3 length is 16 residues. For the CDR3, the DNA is TGTGCCAGCAGTTCCGGCGGGGGGGCCGGTCAAGAGACCCAGTACTTC. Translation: CASSSGGGAGQETQYF.

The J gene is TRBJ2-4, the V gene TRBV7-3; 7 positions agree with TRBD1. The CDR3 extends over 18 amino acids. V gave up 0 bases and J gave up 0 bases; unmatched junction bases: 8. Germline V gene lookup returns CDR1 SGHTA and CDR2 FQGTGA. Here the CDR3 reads CASSLTGQQRIAKNIQYF. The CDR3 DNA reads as TGTGCCAGCAGCTTAACGGGACAGCAACGTATAGCCAAAAACATTCAGTACTTC.

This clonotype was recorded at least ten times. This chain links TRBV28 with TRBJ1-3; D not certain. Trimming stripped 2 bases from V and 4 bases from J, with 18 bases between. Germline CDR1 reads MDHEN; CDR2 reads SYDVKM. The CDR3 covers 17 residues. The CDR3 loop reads CASSLGSSASWGNTIYF. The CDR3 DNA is TGTGCCAGCAGTTTAGGATCTTCGGCTTCGTGGGGAAACACCATATATTTT.

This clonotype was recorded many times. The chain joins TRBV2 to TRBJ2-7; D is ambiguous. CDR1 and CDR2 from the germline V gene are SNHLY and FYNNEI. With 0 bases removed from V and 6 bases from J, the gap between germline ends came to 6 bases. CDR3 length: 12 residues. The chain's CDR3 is CASSEALTEQYF. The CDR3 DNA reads TGTGCCAGCAGTGAAGCGCTTACCGAGCAGTACTTC. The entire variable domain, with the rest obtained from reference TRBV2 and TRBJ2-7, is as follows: EPEVTQTPSHQVTQMGQEVILRCVPISNHLYFYWYRQILGQKVEFLVSFYNNEISEKSEIFDDQFSVERPDGSNFTLKIRSTKLEDSAMYFCASSEALTEQYFGPGTRLTVT.

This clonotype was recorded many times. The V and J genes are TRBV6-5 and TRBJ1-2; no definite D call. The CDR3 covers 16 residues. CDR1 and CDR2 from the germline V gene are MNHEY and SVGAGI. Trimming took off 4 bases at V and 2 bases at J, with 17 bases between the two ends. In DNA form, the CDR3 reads TGTGCCAGCAGTTTCTTGGGTTCACTTCTCAACTATGGCTACACCTTC. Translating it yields CASSFLGSLLNYGYTF.

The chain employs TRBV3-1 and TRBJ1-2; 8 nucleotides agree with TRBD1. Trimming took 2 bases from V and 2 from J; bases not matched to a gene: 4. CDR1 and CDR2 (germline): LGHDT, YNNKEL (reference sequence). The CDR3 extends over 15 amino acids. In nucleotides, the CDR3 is TGTGCCAGCAGCCAACAGACAGGGGTGAACTATGGCTACACCTTC. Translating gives CASSQQTGVNYGYTF.